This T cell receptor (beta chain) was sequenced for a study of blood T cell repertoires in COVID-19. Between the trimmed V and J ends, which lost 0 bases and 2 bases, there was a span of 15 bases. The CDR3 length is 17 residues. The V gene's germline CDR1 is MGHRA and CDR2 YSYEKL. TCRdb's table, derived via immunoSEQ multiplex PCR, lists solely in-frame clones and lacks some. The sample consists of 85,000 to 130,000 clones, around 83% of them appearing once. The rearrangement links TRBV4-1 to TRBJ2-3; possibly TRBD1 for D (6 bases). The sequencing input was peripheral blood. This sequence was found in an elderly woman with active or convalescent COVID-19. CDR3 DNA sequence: TGCGCCAGCAGCCAAGATGTCACAGGGCCTCTCACAGATACGCAGTATTTT. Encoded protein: CASSQDVTGPLTDTQYF.